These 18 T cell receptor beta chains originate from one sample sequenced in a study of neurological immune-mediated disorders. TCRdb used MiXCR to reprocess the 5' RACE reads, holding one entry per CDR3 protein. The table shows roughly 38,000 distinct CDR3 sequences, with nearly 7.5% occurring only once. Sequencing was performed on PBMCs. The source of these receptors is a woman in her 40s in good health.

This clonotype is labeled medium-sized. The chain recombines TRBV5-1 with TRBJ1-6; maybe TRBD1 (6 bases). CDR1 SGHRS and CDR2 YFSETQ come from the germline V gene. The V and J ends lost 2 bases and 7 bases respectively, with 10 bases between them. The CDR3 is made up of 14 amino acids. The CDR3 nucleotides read TGCGCCAGCAGCTTACAGGGAGAGAATTCACCCCTCCACTTT. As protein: CASSLQGENSPLHF.

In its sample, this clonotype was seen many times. CDR3 nucleotides: TGTGCCAGCAGCTCCAGACTAGAGGGGCATCATCTAGGACCCACAGATACGCAGTATTTT. Translating gives CASSSRLEGHHLGPTDTQYF. The V gene is TRBV7-9, the J gene TRBJ2-3; D might be TRBD2 (6 bases). This CDR3 comprises 20 residues. Per the germline V gene, CDR1 is SEHNR and CDR2 is FQNEAQ (reference sequence). The V end lost 4 bases, the J end lost 2 bases, and 28 bases lay between the germline ends.

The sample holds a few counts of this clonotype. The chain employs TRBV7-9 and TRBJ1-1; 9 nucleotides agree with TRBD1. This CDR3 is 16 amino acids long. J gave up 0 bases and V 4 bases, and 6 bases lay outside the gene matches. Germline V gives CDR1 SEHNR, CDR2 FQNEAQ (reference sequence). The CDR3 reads CASSSGTGIMNTEAFF. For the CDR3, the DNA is TGTGCCAGCAGCTCCGGGACAGGGATTATGAACACTGAAGCTTTCTTT.

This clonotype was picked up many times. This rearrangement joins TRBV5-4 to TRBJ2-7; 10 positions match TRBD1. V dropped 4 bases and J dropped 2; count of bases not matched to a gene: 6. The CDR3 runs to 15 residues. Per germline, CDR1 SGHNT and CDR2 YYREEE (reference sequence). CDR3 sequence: CASSQDRGPPYEQYV. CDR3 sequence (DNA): TGTGCCAGCAGCCAAGACAGGGGGCCACCCTACGAGCAGTACGTC.

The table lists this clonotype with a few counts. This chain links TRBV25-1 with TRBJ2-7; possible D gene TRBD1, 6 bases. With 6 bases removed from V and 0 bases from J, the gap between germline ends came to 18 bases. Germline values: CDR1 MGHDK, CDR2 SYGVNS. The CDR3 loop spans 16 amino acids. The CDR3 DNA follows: TGTGCCAGCAGCCGCTCGGACAGCTTTAGCTCCTACGAGCAGTACTTC. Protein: CASSRSDSFSSYEQYF.

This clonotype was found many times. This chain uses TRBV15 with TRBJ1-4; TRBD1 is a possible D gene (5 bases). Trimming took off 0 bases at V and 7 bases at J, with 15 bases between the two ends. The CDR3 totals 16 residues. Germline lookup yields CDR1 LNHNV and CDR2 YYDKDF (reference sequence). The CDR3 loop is CATSRDLAGRGEKLFF. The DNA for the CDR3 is TGTGCCACCAGCAGAGATCTGGCGGGAAGGGGTGAAAAACTGTTTTTT.

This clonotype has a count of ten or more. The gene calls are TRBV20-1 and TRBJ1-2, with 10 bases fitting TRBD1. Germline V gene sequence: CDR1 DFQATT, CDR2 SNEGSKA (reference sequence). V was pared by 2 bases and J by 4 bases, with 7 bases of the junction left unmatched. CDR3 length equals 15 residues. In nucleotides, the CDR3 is TGCAGTGCTAGACAAAGACAGGGGGCCCCCTATGGCTACACCTTC. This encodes CSARQRQGAPYGYTF.

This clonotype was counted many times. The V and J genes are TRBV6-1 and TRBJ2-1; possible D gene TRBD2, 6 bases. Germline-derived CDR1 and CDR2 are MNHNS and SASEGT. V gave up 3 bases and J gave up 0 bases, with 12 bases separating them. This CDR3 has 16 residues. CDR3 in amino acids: CASSEFVGSSYNEQFF. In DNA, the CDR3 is TGTGCCAGCAGTGAGTTCGTCGGGAGCTCCTACAATGAGCAGTTCTTC.

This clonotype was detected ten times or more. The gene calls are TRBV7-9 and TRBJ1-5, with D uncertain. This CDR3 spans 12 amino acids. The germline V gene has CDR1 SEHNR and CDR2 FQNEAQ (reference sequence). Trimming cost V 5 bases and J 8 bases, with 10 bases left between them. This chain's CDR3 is CASSPGLEPQHF. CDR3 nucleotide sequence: TGTGCCAGCAGCCCCGGTTTAGAGCCCCAGCATTTT.

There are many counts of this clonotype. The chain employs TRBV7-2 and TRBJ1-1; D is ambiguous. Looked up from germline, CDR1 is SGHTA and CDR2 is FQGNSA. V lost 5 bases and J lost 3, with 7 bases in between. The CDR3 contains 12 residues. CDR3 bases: TGTGCCAGCAGCCCACAGTACACTGAAGCTTTCTTT. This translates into CASSPQYTEAFF.

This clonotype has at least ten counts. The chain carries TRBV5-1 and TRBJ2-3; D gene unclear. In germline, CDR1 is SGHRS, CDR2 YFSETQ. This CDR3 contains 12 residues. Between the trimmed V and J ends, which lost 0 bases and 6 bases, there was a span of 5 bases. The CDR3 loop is CASSLVVDTQYF. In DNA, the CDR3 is TGCGCCAGCAGCTTGGTAGTTGATACGCAGTATTTT.

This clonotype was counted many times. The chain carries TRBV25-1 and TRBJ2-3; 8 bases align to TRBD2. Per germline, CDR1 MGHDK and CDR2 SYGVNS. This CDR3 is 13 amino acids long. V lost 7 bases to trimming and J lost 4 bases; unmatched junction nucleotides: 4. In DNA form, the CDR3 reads TGTGCCAGCACCCGGGGGGGAGCAGATACGCAGTATTTT. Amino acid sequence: CASTRGGADTQYF. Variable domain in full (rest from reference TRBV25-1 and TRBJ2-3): EADIYQTPRYLVIGTGKKITLECSQTMGHDKMYWYQQDPGMELHLIHYSYGVNSTEKGDLSSESTVSRIRTEHFPLTLESARPSHTSQYLCASTRGGADTQYFGPGTRLTVL.

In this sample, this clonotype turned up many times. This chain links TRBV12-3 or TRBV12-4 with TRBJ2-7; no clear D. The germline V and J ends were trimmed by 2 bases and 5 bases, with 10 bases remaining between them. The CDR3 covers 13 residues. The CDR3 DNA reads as TGTGCCAGCAGTTTAAGTCTGGTGGACGAGCAGTACGTC. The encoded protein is CASSLSLVDEQYV.

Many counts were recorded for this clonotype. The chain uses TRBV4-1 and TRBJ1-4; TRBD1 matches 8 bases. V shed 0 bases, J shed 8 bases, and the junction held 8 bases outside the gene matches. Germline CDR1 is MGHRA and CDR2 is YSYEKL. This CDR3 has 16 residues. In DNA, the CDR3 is TGCGCCAGCAGCCAAGATTTGGACAGGGTTCGGGAAAAACTGTTTTTT. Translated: CASSQDLDRVREKLFF.

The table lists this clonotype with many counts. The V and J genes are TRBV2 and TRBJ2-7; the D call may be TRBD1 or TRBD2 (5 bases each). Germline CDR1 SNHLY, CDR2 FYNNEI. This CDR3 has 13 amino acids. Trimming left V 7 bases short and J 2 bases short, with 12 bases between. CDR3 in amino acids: CASTEMGAYEQYF. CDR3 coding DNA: TGTGCCAGCACCGAAATGGGGGCCTACGAGCAGTACTTC.

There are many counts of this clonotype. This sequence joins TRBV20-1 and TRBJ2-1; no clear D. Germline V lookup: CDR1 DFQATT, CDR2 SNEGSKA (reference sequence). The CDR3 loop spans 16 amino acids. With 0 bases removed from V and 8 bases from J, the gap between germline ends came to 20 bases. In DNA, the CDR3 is TGCAGTGCTAGAGATCCCCGAAGTACCATGGGGTATGAGCAGTTCTTC. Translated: CSARDPRSTMGYEQFF.

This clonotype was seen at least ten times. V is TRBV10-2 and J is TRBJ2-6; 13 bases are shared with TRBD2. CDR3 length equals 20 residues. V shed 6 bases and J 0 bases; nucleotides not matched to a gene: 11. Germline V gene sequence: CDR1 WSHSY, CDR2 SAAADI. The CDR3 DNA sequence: TGCGCCAGCAGCTATGGACTAGCGGGAGCGGCCTTCTCTGGGGCCAACGTCCTGACTTTC. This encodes CASSYGLAGAAFSGANVLTF.

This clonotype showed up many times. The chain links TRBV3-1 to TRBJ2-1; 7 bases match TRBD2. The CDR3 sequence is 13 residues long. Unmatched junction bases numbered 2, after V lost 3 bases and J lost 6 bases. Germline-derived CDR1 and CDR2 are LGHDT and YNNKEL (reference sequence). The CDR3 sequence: CASSQGRGNEQFF. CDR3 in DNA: TGTGCCAGCAGCCAGGGGAGGGGCAATGAGCAGTTCTTC.